The TCR beta chain described here comes from a study of OX40 agonist ivuxolimab in advanced cancers. In the study overall: Intravenous ivuxolimab was administered to patients every 2 weeks at 0.01 to 10 mg/kg. Among those enrolled, mean age was approximately 60 years (range roughly 23 to 79) and about 79% were male. Anti-PD-1, anti-PD-L1 or anti-CTLA-4 therapy given earlier was allowed, and around 40% had some.

Trimming cost V 2 bases and J 1 base, with 10 bases left between them. This CDR3 comprises 15 residues. CDR1 and CDR2 (germline): SGHRS, YFSETQ. The assay was immunoSEQ multiplex PCR, and TCRdb's table has in-frame clones only and misses some. The sample lists under 70,000 clones; just over 85% were seen once. General study points: At 0.1 to 3.0 mg/kg, CD4+ and CD8+ blood T cells expanded clonally by week 6.

About this clone itself: The target antigen is unknown.

The chain carries TRBV5-1 and TRBJ1-5; D ambiguous. The source was CD4+ or CD8+ T cells sorted from blood, collected in a trial of the OX40 agonist ivuxolimab. This sequence originates from an adult with an advanced solid tumor such as melanoma, head and neck, liver or kidney cancer. CDR3 residues: CASSLMGNSNQPQHF. DNA of the CDR3: TGCGCCAGCAGCTTAATGGGAAACAGCAATCAGCCCCAGCATTTT.